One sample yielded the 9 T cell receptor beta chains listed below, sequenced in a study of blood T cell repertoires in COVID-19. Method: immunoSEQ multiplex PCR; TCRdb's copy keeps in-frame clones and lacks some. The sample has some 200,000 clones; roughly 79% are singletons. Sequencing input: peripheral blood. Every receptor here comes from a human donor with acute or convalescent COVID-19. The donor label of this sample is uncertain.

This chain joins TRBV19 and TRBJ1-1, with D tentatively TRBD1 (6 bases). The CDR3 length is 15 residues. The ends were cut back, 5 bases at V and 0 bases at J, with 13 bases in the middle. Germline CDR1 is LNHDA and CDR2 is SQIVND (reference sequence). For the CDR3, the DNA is TGTGCCAGTAGTCCGGCGGACAGATTGAACACTGAAGCTTTCTTT. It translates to CASSPADRLNTEAFF.

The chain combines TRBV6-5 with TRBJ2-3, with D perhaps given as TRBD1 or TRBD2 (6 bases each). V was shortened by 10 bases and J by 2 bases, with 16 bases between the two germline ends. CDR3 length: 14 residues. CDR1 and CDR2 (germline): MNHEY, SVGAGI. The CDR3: CATRGGGATDTQYF. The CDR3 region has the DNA TGTGCCACCAGGGGCGGCGGGGCCACAGATACGCAGTATTTT.

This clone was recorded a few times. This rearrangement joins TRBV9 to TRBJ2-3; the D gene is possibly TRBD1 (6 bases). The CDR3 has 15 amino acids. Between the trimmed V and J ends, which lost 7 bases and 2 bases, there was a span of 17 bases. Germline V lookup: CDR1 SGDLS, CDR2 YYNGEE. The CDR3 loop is CASSVEGQITDTQYF. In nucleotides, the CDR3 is TGTGCCAGCTCCGTAGAGGGACAAATCACAGATACGCAGTATTTT.

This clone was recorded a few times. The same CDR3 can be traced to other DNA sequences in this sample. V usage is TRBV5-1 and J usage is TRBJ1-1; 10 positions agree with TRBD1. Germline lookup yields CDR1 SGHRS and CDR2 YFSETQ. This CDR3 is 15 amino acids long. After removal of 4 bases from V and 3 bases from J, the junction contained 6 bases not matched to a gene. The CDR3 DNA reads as TGCGCCAGCAGCCCGAGACAGGGGGCAGACACTGAAGCTTTCTTT. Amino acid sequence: CASSPRQGADTEAFF.

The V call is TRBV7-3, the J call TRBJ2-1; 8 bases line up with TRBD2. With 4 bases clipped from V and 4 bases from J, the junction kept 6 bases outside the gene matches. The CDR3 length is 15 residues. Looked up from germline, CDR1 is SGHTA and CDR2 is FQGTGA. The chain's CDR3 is CASSSPSGSYNEQFF. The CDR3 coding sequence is TGTGCCAGCAGCTCCCCCAGCGGGAGTTACAATGAGCAGTTCTTC.

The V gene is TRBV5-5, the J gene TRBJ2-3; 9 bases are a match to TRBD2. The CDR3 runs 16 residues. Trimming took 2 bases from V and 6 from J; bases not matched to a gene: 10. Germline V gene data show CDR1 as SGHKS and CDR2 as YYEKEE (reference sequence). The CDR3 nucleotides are TGTGCCAGCAGCTTCTTAGCGGGAGCTCTGGCGGATACGCAGTATTTT. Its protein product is CASSFLAGALADTQYF.

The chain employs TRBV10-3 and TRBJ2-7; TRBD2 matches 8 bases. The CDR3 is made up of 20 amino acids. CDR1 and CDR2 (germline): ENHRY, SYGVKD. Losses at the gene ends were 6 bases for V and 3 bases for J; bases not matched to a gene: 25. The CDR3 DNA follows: TGTGCCATCAGGGAACCGAGCCCGCTAGCGGGCGAAAGGTCTCACTACGAGCAGTACTTC. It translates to CAIREPSPLAGERSHYEQYF.

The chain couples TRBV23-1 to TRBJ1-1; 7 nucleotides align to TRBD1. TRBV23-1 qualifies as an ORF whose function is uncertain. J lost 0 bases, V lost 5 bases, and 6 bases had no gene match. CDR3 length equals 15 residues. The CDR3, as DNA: TGCGCCAGCAGTACCCCGGGACAGATGAACACTGAAGCTTTCTTT. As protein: CASSTPGQMNTEAFF.

The CDR3 here is CAWREGQNQPQHF. The CDR3, as DNA: TGTGCCTGGAGGGAGGGGCAGAATCAGCCCCAGCATTTT. The chain couples TRBV30 to TRBJ1-5; D possibly corresponds to TRBD1 (5 bases). V lost 3 bases and J 4 bases, leaving 10 bases between the germline ends. The length of the CDR3 is 13 residues. Germline CDR1 reads GTSNPN; CDR2 reads SVGIG (reference sequence).